The next 13 T cell receptor beta chains were all read from a single sample in a study of blood T cell repertoires in COVID-19. Generated by immunoSEQ multiplex PCR, the TCRdb table keeps only in-frame clones and is missing some. The table has about 31,000 clones, more than 80% seen once. Sequences were obtained from peripheral blood. The receptors were sampled from a woman in her 40s with active or convalescent COVID-19.

This clone appeared a single time. The V gene is TRBV10-3, the J gene TRBJ2-3; the match to TRBD1 covers 9 bases. The germline V gene encodes CDR1 ENHRY and CDR2 SYGVKD. Germline trimming cut 4 bases from V and 3 bases from J; bases unmatched to any gene: 2. The CDR3 covers 14 residues. The CDR3 bases are TGTGCCATCAGTGGACAGGGGGATACAGATACGCAGTATTTT. Amino acids: CAISGQGDTDTQYF.

The rearrangement links TRBV11-2 to TRBJ2-3, with 16 positions matching TRBD2. Germline V CDR1 and CDR2: SGHAT, FQNNGV. Trimming removed 5 bases from V and 6 bases from J; junction bases left unmatched: 8. CDR3 length: 17 residues. In DNA form, the CDR3 reads TGTGCCAGCAGCCGCGGGACTAGCGGGGGGGCTAGGGATACGCAGTATTTT. Residues: CASSRGTSGGARDTQYF.

V is TRBV5-4 and J is TRBJ1-6; D is possibly TRBD1 (6 bases). Germline V lookup: CDR1 SGHNT, CDR2 YYREEE (reference sequence). The CDR3 has 16 residues. The V end was cut by 0 bases, the J end by 3 bases, with 10 bases between. The CDR3 region is CASSLGTDRYNSPLHF. CDR3 bases: TGTGCCAGCAGCTTGGGGACAGATCGCTATAATTCACCCCTCCACTTT.

The V and J genes are TRBV15 and TRBJ1-1, with TRBD1 matching 11 bases. V lost 1 base and J lost 6; bases outside the gene matches: 7. CDR1 is LNHNV, CDR2 YYDKDF, per germline (reference sequence). CDR3 length: 16 amino acids. Here the CDR3 DNA reads TGTGCCACCAGCAGAGGCGCGGGACAGGGGGTCGCTGAAGCTTTCTTT. Translated: CATSRGAGQGVAEAFF. The whole variable domain, filled in from reference TRBV15 and TRBJ1-1, reads DAMVIQNPRYQVTQFGKPVTLSCSQTLNHNVMYWYQQKSSQAPKLLFHYYDKDFNNEADTPDNFQSRRPNTSFCFLDIRSPGLGDTAMYLCATSRGAGQGVAEAFFGQGTRLTVV.

This chain uses TRBV7-2 with TRBJ2-1; D might be TRBD2 (6 bases). This CDR3 is built from 14 residues. Germline-derived CDR1 and CDR2 are SGHTA and FQGNSA. V was pared by 5 bases and J by 7 bases, with 15 bases between. The CDR3 here is CASSLRDLGNEQFF. Written as DNA, the CDR3 is TGTGCCAGCAGCCTGCGGGACCTAGGGAATGAGCAGTTCTTC.

V usage is TRBV3-1 (or the pseudogene TRBV3-2) and J usage is TRBJ1-2; D gene unclear. CDR3 size: 14 residues. The ends were cut back, 0 bases at V and 2 bases at J, with 7 bases in the middle. In germline, CDR1 is LGHDT, CDR2 YNNKEL (reference sequence). CDR3 nucleotides: TGTGCCAGCAGCCAAGACGGCGGGAACTATGGCTACACCTTC. It codes for CASSQDGGNYGYTF.

The chain uses TRBV7-2 and TRBJ2-3; 8 bases line up with TRBD2. The germline CDR1 and CDR2 sequences are SGHTA and FQGNSA. This CDR3 region has 15 residues. V shed 0 bases and J 5 bases; nucleotides not matched to a gene: 4. The CDR3 loop reads CASSLASGARDTQYF. CDR3 nucleotide sequence: TGTGCCAGCAGCTTAGCTAGCGGGGCCCGAGATACGCAGTATTTT.

Regarding this clone: Germline and junction disagree at one end, which may indicate a read error. This chain connects TRBV7-7 to TRBJ2-5; 10 nucleotides align to TRBD2. CDR1 and CDR2 from the germline V gene are SSHAT and FNYEAQ (reference sequence). The CDR3 is 15 residues long. The CDR3 DNA follows: TGTGCTAGCAGCTTCCAAGCGGGAGGGGCGGAGACCCAGTACTTC. Translating it yields CASSFQAGGAETQYF.

V usage is TRBV7-2 and J usage is TRBJ1-1, with a tentative D call TRBD1 (6 bases). The germline CDR1 and CDR2 sequences are SGHTA and FQGNSA. The CDR3 has 16 residues. Trimming pared 4 bases from V and 2 bases from J, leaving 17 bases between. CDR3 DNA: TGTGCCAGCAGCTCCAGCGGGGGGCTGAGCAACACTGAAGCTTTCTTT. Residues: CASSSSGGLSNTEAFF.

V gene TRBV29-1 combines with J gene TRBJ1-5; D might be TRBD1 (5 bases). The CDR3 is made up of 13 amino acids. CDR1 is SQVTM, CDR2 ANQGSEA, per germline. Trimming removed 3 bases at V and 4 bases at J, with 10 bases between. This chain's CDR3 is CSVEVGGNQPQHF. CDR3 DNA sequence: TGCAGCGTTGAGGTGGGGGGAAATCAGCCCCAGCATTTT.

The rearrangement joins TRBV28 to TRBJ2-7, with TRBD2 matching 13 bases. This CDR3 spans 16 amino acids. The junction had 4 bases not matched to a gene; V was cut back by 2 bases and J by 3 bases. CDR1 MDHEN and CDR2 SYDVKM come from the germline V gene. CDR3 sequence (DNA): TGTGCCAGCAGTTTACCAGGGACTAGCGGGAACTACGAGCAGTACTTC. Translated: CASSLPGTSGNYEQYF.

This chain uses TRBV29-1 with TRBJ2-7; D gene unclear. CDR1 and CDR2 (germline): SQVTM, ANQGSEA. The V and J ends lost 6 bases and 2 bases respectively, with 11 bases between them. CDR3 size: 12 residues. CDR3 region: CSVRLGTYEQYF. The CDR3 DNA sequence: TGCAGCGTACGGCTAGGAACCTACGAGCAGTACTTC.

Only a few counts were recorded for this clone. The V gene is TRBV19, the J gene TRBJ1-2, with D possibly matching TRBD1 (5 bases). CDR3 length: 13 amino acids. CDR1 is LNHDA, CDR2 SQIVND, per germline (reference sequence). The ends were cut back, 5 bases at V and 3 bases at J, with 10 bases in the middle. The DNA of the CDR3 is TGTGCCAGTAGTCCCCGACAGTACTATGGCTACACCTTC. Translated, it gives CASSPRQYYGYTF.